Sequencing of this T cell receptor (beta chain) was carried out in a study of shared clonotypes between healthy human individuals. General study points: Naive CD4 clonotypes were shared across a handful of donors at roughly 5.3%. Rarefaction showed that sequencing of sorted subsets was incomplete (despite large depth).

Into CD45RA+ naive and CD45RA-negative memory subsets, the CD4+ cells were split. The table came from immunoSEQ multiplex PCR; TCRdb's copy has only in-frame clones and leaves some out. This repertoire shows roughly 650,000 clones, 97% found once; its top ten account for around 0.058%. Worth noting for this clone: Its antigen is not known.

Per germline, CDR1 KGHSH and CDR2 LQKENI. CDR3 length: 15 residues. V lost 6 bases, J lost 4 bases, and 4 bases stayed unmatched. This receptor was taken from a woman in her twenties or thirties in good health. What was sequenced was naive CD4+ T cells sorted from blood. Subset indicated: CD45RA+ positively selected. J is TRBJ1-5 and V is TRBV18, with TRBD1 matching 12 bases. The CDR3 bases are TGTGCCAGCTCGTCGGGACAGGGGGCTAATCAGCCCCAGCATTTT. It specifies CASSSGQGANQPQHF.